This T cell receptor (beta chain) was documented in a study of identical twins. Study-level findings and limits: It was possible that invariant MAIT and iNKT cells partly confounded the zero-insertion analyses. Abundant beta clonotypes from cord blood had fewer insertions, unlike memory repertoires, which showed none.

CDR1 MGHRA and CDR2 YSYEKL come from the germline V gene. The CDR3 spans 17 residues. Trimming cost V 9 bases and J 0 bases; bases outside gene matches: 12. Worth noting for this clonotype: Its antigen remains unknown.

cDNA molecules carried unique molecular identifiers, and template switching added a universal primer site. A single record per CDR3 protein comes from TCRdb applying MiXCR to the 5' RACE reads. The sample lists fewer than 650,000 distinct CDR3 sequences, more than 9% occurring once. These data were also reused for a study on yellow fever vaccine responses in identical twins. That work adds: Among the twins, the vaccine T cell response reportedly seemed partly convergent and partly personalized.

V is TRBV4-1 and J is TRBJ2-2, with 8 bases lining up with TRBD2. The specimen sequenced was PBMCs. The receptor's source is a woman between 18 and 29 years old in good health. Written as DNA, the CDR3 is TGCGCCAGAAGATTCAAGCGGGAGTGGGCGAACACCGGGGAGCTGTTTTTT. Translated: CARRFKREWANTGELFF.